A selection of T cell receptor beta chains follows, all from one sample in a study of neoadjuvant anti-PD-1 for oral cavity cancer. Only in-frame clones appear in the TCRdb table, and some are missing; sequencing was by immunoSEQ multiplex PCR. The data show about 15,000 clones, 66% seen once. Material: PBMCs, obtained before nivolumab (anti-PD-1) treatment. The receptor set was obtained from a person between 40 and 80 years old with oral cavity squamous cell carcinoma. The CDR3 runs from the conserved cysteine through the conserved F or W. The order of the fields is J gene, clone size, V gene, D gene, CDR3 DNA, CDR3 protein. A D gene is named only where the DNA matches it firmly. Expanded clones get a size class; other rows say once, few or many, or leave the size out.

TRBJ1-1 | NA | TRBV19 | NA | TGTGCCAGTAGTTTGGGGGCTAACACTGAAGCTTTCTTT | CASSLGANTEAFF
TRBJ2-3 | few | TRBV18 | NA | TGTGCCAGCTCTCTGAACAGGGTATCAGGCACAGATACGCAGTATTTT | CASSLNRVSGTDTQYF
TRBJ2-7 | NA | TRBV7-3 | NA | TGTGCCAGCAGCAAAACGGTTTCGGCCCCCGAGCAGTACTTC | CASSKTVSAPEQYF
TRBJ1-5 | NA | TRBV15 | TRBD1 | TGTGCCACCAGCGGCCCACCGGACAGGGTTCAGCCCCAGCATTTT | CATSGPPDRVQPQHF
TRBJ1-3 | NA | TRBV5-1 | NA | TGCGCCAGCAGCTTGGCCGGAACAGCTTACTCTGGAAACACCATATATTTT | CASSLAGTAYSGNTIYF
TRBJ2-5 | NA | TRBV6-6 | NA | TGTGCCAGCTCAGGGGCGGAGACCCAGTACTTC | CASSGAETQYF
TRBJ1-5 | NA | TRBV9 | NA | TGTGCCAGCAGCCCGGGACTATCATATAGCAATCAGCCCCAGCATTTT | CASSPGLSYSNQPQHF
TRBJ1-1 | NA | TRBV6-5 | TRBD1 | TGTGCCAGCAGTTCGACAGGGCATGCTTTCTTT | CASSSTGHAFF
TRBJ1-1 | NA | TRBV27 | NA | TGTGCCAGCAGTCCCCTCCTCCAAACTATGTTGGACACTGAAGCTTTCTTT | CASSPLLQTMLDTEAFF
TRBJ1-3 | NA | TRBV11-2 | NA | TGTGCCAGCAGCTTAGGTGAGGGCCGGACATCTGGAAACACCATATATTTT | CASSLGEGRTSGNTIYF
TRBJ2-7 | NA | TRBV20-1 | NA | TGCAGTGCGGTGGGGGGACCCGAGCAGTACTTC | CSAVGGPEQYF
TRBJ1-1 | few | TRBV5-6 | TRBD1 | TGTGCCAGCACTTACCTTACCGGGACAGCGAACACTGAAGCTTTCTTT | CASTYLTGTANTEAFF
TRBJ2-5 | NA | TRBV15 | NA | TGTGCCACCAGCAGAGGTCAGAGAGGGACCCAGTACTTC | CATSRGQRGTQYF
TRBJ2-5 | NA | TRBV9 | NA | TGTGCCAGCAGCGTGGCTAGCGACCATTCGTGGGAGACCCAGTACTTC | CASSVASDHSWETQYF
TRBJ2-1 | once | TRBV6-1 | TRBD2 | TGTGCCAGCAGTGTGTTACTAGCGGGAGTGGGTACGTTCTTC | CASSVLLAGVGTFF
TRBJ1-2 | NA | TRBV5-1 | NA | TGCGCCAGCAGCTTGGTGGCAGGGAAGGGGAATGGCTACACCTTC | CASSLVAGKGNGYTF
TRBJ2-3 | once | TRBV2 | TRBD1 | TGTGCCAGCAGAGCGGACAGGGGTCCAGATACGCAGTATTTT | CASRADRGPDTQYF
TRBJ2-3 | NA | TRBV6-1 | NA | TGTGCCAGCAGTGATAGGTACACAGATACGCAGTATTTT | CASSDRYTDTQYF
TRBJ2-7 | NA | TRBV6-5 | NA | TGTGCCAGCACCTCTCCAGGGCAGGGTCCCTACGAGCAGTACTTC | CASTSPGQGPYEQYF
TRBJ2-1 | NA | TRBV5-1 | TRBD1 | TGCGCCAGCAGCCTTGAGGACAGGGCGAGATCTGAGCAGTTCTTC | CASSLEDRARSEQFF
TRBJ1-5 | NA | TRBV27 | TRBD1 | TGTGCCAGCAGCCCCGGGACAGGGGTGGGCAATCAGCCCCAGCATTTT | CASSPGTGVGNQPQHF
TRBJ2-1 | NA | TRBV12-5 | NA | TGTGCTAGTGGTTTGGTACGAGAAGGGCCGGAGTTTAGGAATGAGCAGTTCTTC | CASGLVREGPEFRNEQFF
TRBJ1-5 | NA | TRBV30 | NA | TGTGCCTGGAGTGTACTCAGGGTCTACAATCAGCCCCAGCATTTT | CAWSVLRVYNQPQHF
TRBJ2-3 | NA | TRBV28 | NA | TGTGCCAGCAGCCCAAGATTAAGGACAGATACGCAGTATTTT | CASSPRLRTDTQYF
TRBJ1-1 | NA | TRBV5-1 | NA | TGCGCCAGCAGCAACCGGGACAACACTGAAGCTTTCTTT | CASSNRDNTEAFF
TRBJ2-1 | NA | TRBV2 | TRBD2 | TGTGCCAGCAGTCCACTAGCGGGAGTAAATGAGCAGTTCTTC | CASSPLAGVNEQFF
TRBJ1-6 | few | TRBV7-9 | NA | TGTGCCAGCGGGGCTGTGCAGGGCAATTCACCCCTCCACTTT | CASGAVQGNSPLHF
TRBJ2-7 | once | TRBV6-1 | TRBD1 | TGTGCCAGCAGTGGGGGCGGGACAGGGGGCCACGAGCAGTACTTC | CASSGGGTGGHEQYF
TRBJ2-2 | once | TRBV11-3 | NA | TGTGCCAGCAGCTTAAACCCGAGCACCGGGGAGCTGTTTTTT | CASSLNPSTGELFF
TRBJ2-7 | NA | TRBV29-1 | NA | TGCAGCGTTGAGGCAGTATGCCAAAGGTTCCCCTCCTACGAGCAGTACTTC | CSVEAVCQRFPSYEQYF
TRBJ2-3 | NA | TRBV6-5 | TRBD2 | TGTGCCAGCAGTTCCCAAGGGACTAGCGGGAGGGATACGCAGTATTTT | CASSSQGTSGRDTQYF
TRBJ1-3 | NA | TRBV5-1 | NA | TGCGCCAGCAGCAGGGAGGGAACACCCGGGACGCATGGAAACACCATATATTTT | CASSREGTPGTHGNTIYF
TRBJ2-1 | once | TRBV25-1 | TRBD2 | TGTGCCAGCAGTGCGCGCGGGGGACTAGCGGGAGCCAATGAGCAGTTCTTC | CASSARGGLAGANEQFF
TRBJ1-5 | NA | TRBV7-2 | NA | TGTGCCAGCAGCTTCCGGGAAGGTCAGCCCCAGCATTTT | CASSFREGQPQHF
TRBJ1-1 | once | TRBV6-6 | NA | TGTGCCAGCAGTTACGGGGGGGCCACTGAAGCTTTCTTT | CASSYGGATEAFF
TRBJ1-1 | few | TRBV12-5 | TRBD1 | TGTGCTACCGGACAGGGTTCCACTGAAGCTTTCTTT | CATGQGSTEAFF
TRBJ1-1 | NA | TRBV5-5 | NA | TGTGCCAGCAGCTTGGCACGGGAGGGGGCTGAAGCTTTCTTT | CASSLAREGAEAFF
TRBJ2-7 | once | TRBV19 | TRBD1 | TGTGCCAGTAAAGGGGACAGTTCCTACGAGCAGTACTTC | CASKGDSSYEQYF
TRBJ1-2 | NA | TRBV27 | TRBD1 | TGTGCCAGCAGTTTCCTGACAGGGGATGGCTACACCTTC | CASSFLTGDGYTF
TRBJ2-1 | NA | TRBV11-2 | NA | TGTGCCAGCAGCTTAGACGGGAGCTCCTACAATGAGCAGTTCTTC | CASSLDGSSYNEQFF
TRBJ2-5 | few | TRBV4-1 | TRBD2 | TGCGCCAGCAGCCAAGATCCCAGCGGGGCCCAGCAAGAGACCCAGTACTTC | CASSQDPSGAQQETQYF
TRBJ1-2 | NA | TRBV2 | TRBD1 | TGTGCCAGCAGTGACCGGACAGGGCCGAACTATGGCTACACCTTC | CASSDRTGPNYGYTF